This passage covers 8 T cell receptor beta chains from one sample sequenced in a study of blood T cell repertoires in COVID-19. TCRdb keeps only in-frame clones here, not all; method: immunoSEQ multiplex PCR. The sample records roughly 120,000 clones, around 86% being singletons. Source material: peripheral blood. These receptors all stem from a man aged 70 or older with acute or convalescent COVID-19.

This clone was counted once. A junction boundary mismatches the germline segment, possibly from a read error. The chain joins TRBV19 to TRBJ2-7; 7 nucleotides line up with TRBD2. The V gene's germline CDR1 is LNHDA and CDR2 SQIVND (reference sequence). The CDR3 loop spans 11 amino acids. CDR3 DNA sequence: TGTGCCAGTAGATCAAGCGGGGCCATTTTCTTC. Translating it yields CASRSSGAIFF.

The rearrangement links TRBV19 to TRBJ2-5; tentatively, D is TRBD2 (5 bases). The V end was cut by 1 base, the J end by 5 bases, with 11 bases between. The CDR3 is 14 residues long. Germline loops: CDR1 LNHDA, CDR2 SQIVND (reference sequence). CDR3 sequence reads: CASSIGGSGETQYF. The CDR3 DNA reads as TGTGCCAGTAGTATAGGAGGGAGTGGTGAGACCCAGTACTTC.

V is TRBV28 and J is TRBJ1-4, with D perhaps TRBD1 (6 bases). Trimming removed 6 bases at V and 1 base at J, with 12 bases between. The CDR3 spans 15 residues. Per the germline V gene, CDR1 is MDHEN and CDR2 is SYDVKM. Here the CDR3 reads CASSPPRGTNEKLFF. The CDR3 nucleotides read TGTGCCAGCAGCCCCCCCAGGGGAACTAATGAAAAACTGTTTTTT.

The chain carries TRBV6-6 and TRBJ2-5; the match to TRBD2 covers 8 bases. The CDR3 runs 13 residues. Trimming took 8 bases from V and 7 from J; bases not matched to a gene: 9. Germline CDR1 and CDR2: MNHNY and SVGAGI (reference sequence). CDR3: CASGTSGMGTQYF. For the CDR3, the DNA is TGTGCCAGCGGAACTAGCGGTATGGGGACCCAGTACTTC.

The chain carries TRBV2 and TRBJ1-6; TRBD1 matches 9 bases. Looked up from germline, CDR1 is SNHLY and CDR2 is FYNNEI. This CDR3 comprises 16 residues. The V gene end was trimmed by 3 bases and the J gene end by 9 bases; junction bases not matched to a gene: 9. The CDR3: CASSDMKQGAGSPLHF. CDR3 nucleotide sequence: TGTGCCAGCAGTGACATGAAACAGGGGGCCGGTTCACCCCTCCACTTT. Full variable domain (remainder filled in from reference TRBV2 and TRBJ1-6): EPEVTQTPSHQVTQMGQEVILRCVPISNHLYFYWYRQILGQKVEFLVSFYNNEISEKSEIFDDQFSVERPDGSNFTLKIRSTKLEDSAMYFCASSDMKQGAGSPLHFGNGTRLTVT.

This chain links TRBV6-1 with TRBJ1-4, with D perhaps TRBD1 (6 bases). The CDR3 is 16 residues long. V lost 2 bases to trimming and J lost 4 bases, with 14 bases between them. Germline V gene lookup returns CDR1 MNHNS and CDR2 SASEGT. CDR3 amino acids: CASSESSQGLNEKLFF. In DNA, the CDR3 is TGTGCCAGCAGTGAAAGTAGTCAGGGGCTTAATGAAAAACTGTTTTTT.

This clone was recorded a few times. This chain joins TRBV29-1 and TRBJ2-4; D is possibly TRBD1 (5 bases). This CDR3 has 14 residues. V was clipped by 6 bases and J by 3 bases, with 15 bases between them. Germline V gene sequence: CDR1 SQVTM, CDR2 ANQGSEA. CDR3 region: CSVGQGLVKNIQYF. CDR3 sequence (DNA): TGCAGCGTCGGACAAGGGTTGGTCAAAAACATTCAGTACTTC.

The V call is TRBV18, the J call TRBJ1-1; no definite D call. Germline-derived CDR1 and CDR2 are KGHSH and LQKENI. The V gene lost 6 bases and the J gene lost 3 bases, with 11 bases spanning the gap. The CDR3 length is 13 residues. The CDR3: CASSPRVDTEAFF. CDR3 in DNA: TGTGCCAGCTCCCCGCGGGTTGACACTGAAGCTTTCTTT.